This note documents a single TCR beta chain sequence. The antigen remains undetermined. This CDR3 contains 17 residues. Per germline, CDR1 MGHRA and CDR2 YSYEKL. V lost 0 bases and J 2 bases, leaving 14 bases between the germline ends. These data are taken from a study of cytomegalovirus exposure and HLA in healthy donors. Whole-study results and caveats: Another analysis was done later, and it associated around 16,000 TCR beta sequences with HLA alleles at 0.05 false discovery rate. According to an earlier analysis, most TCR beta V segments yielded productive rearrangements about 87% or about 30% of the time. Reports indicate that TCR beta sequences accurately predicted the HLA-A and HLA-B alleles of most subjects.

PCR primers comprised 60 Vbeta and 13 Jbeta primers. The repertoire was sequenced with immunoSEQ multiplex PCR; TCRdb's copy has only in-frame clones and lacks some. The profile shows more than 95,000 clones, around 77% of them singletons. Sequencing was done on a sample of PBMCs. This rearrangement joins TRBV4-1 to TRBJ2-1, with D hard to call. This receptor was taken from a woman in her thirties or forties in good health and CMV-seropositive. The CDR3 is CASSQDHGGFTYNEQFF. The CDR3 bases are TGCGCCAGCAGCCAAGATCATGGCGGATTCACCTACAATGAGCAGTTCTTC.